The text below deals with one TCR beta chain. Clones were read by immunoSEQ multiplex PCR, and TCRdb kept only the in-frame ones, dropping some. Here the sample spans 70,000 to 95,000 clones, about 86% being singletons. The CDR3 is 12 amino acids. Germline CDR1 MNHEY, CDR2 SMNVEV (reference sequence). This entry belongs to a study of OX40 agonist ivuxolimab in advanced cancers. The sequence derives from an adult with an advanced solid tumor such as melanoma, head and neck, liver or kidney cancer. V is TRBV27 and J is TRBJ2-5; a weak D match, TRBD1 (5 bases). The J call is uncertain, as TRBJ2-7 better fits the DNA end. This specimen consisted of CD4+ or CD8+ T cells sorted from blood, obtained in a trial of the OX40 agonist ivuxolimab. In nucleotides, the CDR3 is TGTGCCACCCGGACAAGTTGGTACGAGCAGTACTTC. Amino acid sequence: CATRTSWYEQYF.